A single sample gave rise to the 30 T cell receptor beta chains below, sequenced in a study of blood T cell repertoires in COVID-19. Measured with immunoSEQ multiplex PCR; TCRdb has only the in-frame clones, and not every one. The sample lists under 150,000 clones, around nine tenths occurring once. The sample was peripheral blood. These receptors were taken from a woman in her 70s who had recovered from COVID-19.

This clone has only a few counts. This chain uses TRBV7-9 with TRBJ1-2; no clear D gene. The CDR3 consists of 15 residues. In germline, CDR1 is SEHNR, CDR2 FQNEAQ (reference sequence). V lost 4 bases and J 4 bases, leaving 16 bases between the germline ends. The DNA of the CDR3 is TGTGCCAGCAGCTACGGCATGGAGACGGCCTATGGCTACACCTTC. It yields the protein CASSYGMETAYGYTF.

This clone was counted once. This chain links TRBV18 with TRBJ2-1; D is possibly TRBD2 (5 bases). This CDR3 has 17 amino acids. V lost 0 bases and J 0 bases, leaving 12 bases between the germline ends. From germline, CDR1 is KGHSH and CDR2 LQKENI. This chain's CDR3 is CASSPPPTGSSYNEQFF. The DNA of the CDR3 is TGTGCCAGCTCACCACCCCCGACGGGGAGCTCCTACAATGAGCAGTTCTTC.

This clone was observed a few times. This chain uses TRBV27 with TRBJ2-7; D not certain. The CDR3 sequence is 11 residues long. Germline lookup yields CDR1 MNHEY and CDR2 SMNVEV (reference sequence). The V end was cut by 3 bases, the J end by 6 bases, with 6 bases between. The CDR3 here is CASSFLGEQYF. The CDR3 DNA sequence: TGTGCCAGCAGTTTCCTCGGCGAGCAGTACTTC.

This clone appeared a single time. The chain combines TRBV11-1 with TRBJ1-1; D not certain. This CDR3 spans 14 amino acids. Trimming pared 5 bases from V and 0 bases from J, leaving 10 bases between. Per germline, CDR1 SGHAT and CDR2 FQDESV (reference sequence). The CDR3 loop reads CASSQDILNTEAFF. CDR3 DNA: TGTGCCAGCAGCCAAGACATATTGAACACTGAAGCTTTCTTT.

This clone was picked up one time. The chain recombines TRBV3-1 (or the pseudogene TRBV3-2) with TRBJ1-4; D perhaps matches TRBD1 (6 bases). V dropped 2 bases and J dropped 13 bases, with 11 bases sitting between them. This CDR3 region has 12 residues. Germline V CDR1 and CDR2: LGHDT, YNNKEL (reference sequence). The chain's CDR3 is CASSQLRGGLFF. The CDR3 DNA sequence: TGTGCCAGCAGCCAATTGAGGGGGGGACTGTTTTTT.

The J gene is TRBJ2-7, the V gene TRBV4-3; unclear D gene. The CDR3 consists of 15 residues. The germline V gene has CDR1 LGHNA and CDR2 YSLEER. Deletions cut 0 bases from V and 0 bases from J, with 9 bases between. CDR3 sequence: CASSQDLGLSYEQYF. CDR3 DNA sequence: TGCGCCAGCAGCCAAGATCTTGGCCTCTCCTACGAGCAGTACTTC.

The CDR3 nucleotides read TGTGCCGGTTCCCGGGACAGGGGTGTCCATGAGCAGTTCTTC. It is translated as CAGSRDRGVHEQFF. The chain recombines TRBV30 with TRBJ2-1, with TRBD1 matching 10 bases. Germline V lookup: CDR1 GTSNPN, CDR2 SVGIG (reference sequence). The CDR3 extends over 14 amino acids. After removal of 8 bases from V and 8 bases from J, the junction contained 12 bases not matched to a gene.

The chain combines TRBV28 with TRBJ2-1; 11 nucleotides align to TRBD2. Trimming took 6 bases from V and 4 from J; bases not matched to a gene: 8. The germline V gene has CDR1 MDHEN and CDR2 SYDVKM. The CDR3 has 16 amino acids. DNA of the CDR3: TGTGCCAGCAGGTTGCTAGCGGGAGGCCCTTACAATGAGCAGTTCTTC. It is translated as CASRLLAGGPYNEQFF.

The chain's CDR3 is CASSPGLNYEQYF. CDR3 bases: TGTGCCAGCTCACCGGGACTTAACTACGAGCAGTACTTC. This rearrangement joins TRBV18 to TRBJ2-7, with D tentatively TRBD2 (6 bases). Germline CDR1 KGHSH, CDR2 LQKENI. The CDR3 consists of 13 residues. With 3 bases removed from V and 3 bases from J, the gap between germline ends came to 9 bases.

The chain is built from TRBV27 and TRBJ2-3; 9 nucleotides agree with TRBD2. Trimming removed 2 bases from V and 0 bases from J; junction bases left unmatched: 6. The CDR3 has 17 residues. Germline values: CDR1 MNHEY, CDR2 SMNVEV (reference sequence). DNA of the CDR3: TGTGCCAGCAGTTTAAGGTTTGCGGGGGGGAGCACAGATACGCAGTATTTT. It yields the protein CASSLRFAGGSTDTQYF.

CDR3 amino acids: CASSLVTSGETWEQFF. DNA of the CDR3: TGTGCCAGCAGCTTGGTAACTAGCGGGGAGACTTGGGAGCAGTTCTTC. The chain employs TRBV5-8 and TRBJ2-1; 10 bases are a match to TRBD2. This CDR3 contains 16 residues. Per germline, CDR1 SGHTS and CDR2 YDEGEE. V trimming: 0 bases; J trimming: 10 bases; junction bases outside the gene matches: 10.

The rearrangement joins TRBV7-2 to TRBJ2-2, with TRBD2 matching over 10 bases. The CDR3 is 16 residues long. V lost 5 bases, J lost 7 bases, and 10 bases stayed unmatched. Germline loops: CDR1 SGHTA, CDR2 FQGNSA. CDR3 DNA sequence: TGTGCCAGCAGCCCTAGCCCAGCGGGGGGGTACGGGGAGCTGTTTTTT. Translated, it gives CASSPSPAGGYGELFF.

The genes are TRBV9 and TRBJ2-5; the match to TRBD1 covers 8 bases. V lost 4 bases, J lost 1 base, and 6 bases stayed unmatched. CDR3 size: 15 residues. The germline CDR1 and CDR2 sequences are SGDLS and YYNGEE. In DNA form, the CDR3 reads TGTGCCAGCAGCCCGCGGGACAGGTTCCAAGAGACCCAGTACTTC. Amino acid sequence: CASSPRDRFQETQYF. Looking up the rest from reference TRBV9 and TRBJ2-5 gives the full variable domain: DSGVTQTPKHLITATGQRVTLRCSPRSGDLSVYWYQQSLDQGLQFLIQYYNGEERAKGNILERFSAQQFPDLHSELNLSSLELGDSALYFCASSPRDRFQETQYFGPGTRLLVL.

The chain is built from TRBV15 and TRBJ2-7, with D uncertain. The V gene's germline CDR1 is LNHNV and CDR2 YYDKDF (reference sequence). V was cut by 5 bases and J by 2 bases, with 13 bases left in between. This CDR3 has 14 residues. This CDR3 reads CATSARHVTYEQYF. In nucleotides, the CDR3 is TGTGCCACCAGCGCCAGACACGTCACCTACGAGCAGTACTTC.

V usage is TRBV7-9 and J usage is TRBJ1-6; the match to TRBD1 covers 9 bases. The CDR3 has 14 residues. Trimming removed 5 bases from V and 10 bases from J; junction bases left unmatched: 6. The germline V gene has CDR1 SEHNR and CDR2 FQNEAQ (reference sequence). The CDR3 loop is CASSGTGFGSPLHF. The DNA of the CDR3 is TGTGCCAGCAGCGGGACAGGGTTTGGGTCACCCCTCCACTTT.

This clone was seen only once. DNA of the CDR3: TGCGCCAGCAGCCAAGGCCCTCGAGTGAGCGAGGCAACCTACGAGCAGTACTTC. Protein: CASSQGPRVSEATYEQYF. The chain is built from TRBV4-3 and TRBJ2-7, with D unclear. The CDR3 is 18 residues long. The V gene lost 1 base and the J gene lost 2 bases, with 21 bases spanning the gap. From germline, CDR1 is LGHNA and CDR2 YSLEER.

The rearrangement links TRBV24-1 to TRBJ1-4, with 11 bases lining up with TRBD1. There are 15 residues in the CDR3. Germline CDR1 reads KGHDR; CDR2 reads SFDVKD. With V trimmed by 3 bases and J by 8 bases, 4 bases remained unmatched. The CDR3 loop reads CATSDQGQGEEKLFF. The DNA of the CDR3 is TGTGCCACCAGTGATCAGGGACAGGGGGAAGAAAAACTGTTTTTT.

This chain links TRBV27 with TRBJ1-6, with a possible D match to TRBD1 (6 bases). V lost 7 bases to trimming and J lost 7 bases, with 14 bases between them. The germline V gene has CDR1 MNHEY and CDR2 SMNVEV (reference sequence). This CDR3 region has 14 residues. The CDR3 spells CASTRTVWNSPLHF. CDR3 coding DNA: TGTGCCAGCACGAGGACAGTTTGGAATTCACCCCTCCACTTT.

The J gene is TRBJ2-7, the V gene TRBV2; 12 nucleotides line up with TRBD1. The germline gives CDR1 SNHLY, CDR2 FYNNEI. The CDR3 loop spans 14 amino acids. Trimming cost V 8 bases and J 5 bases; bases outside gene matches: 7. CDR3 amino acids: CASHPGTGGNEQYF. The DNA of the CDR3 is TGTGCCAGCCACCCCGGGACAGGGGGCAACGAGCAGTACTTC.

The chain recombines TRBV24-1 with TRBJ1-1, with 8 bases identical to TRBD1. Germline V gives CDR1 KGHDR, CDR2 SFDVKD. The CDR3 has 17 amino acids. Trimming removed 7 bases from V and 1 base from J; junction bases left unmatched: 13. The CDR3 DNA follows: TGTGCCACCAGGGACAAACAGGGGGAGCTGGCGAACACTGAAGCTTTCTTT. Its protein is CATRDKQGELANTEAFF.

The chain uses TRBV3-1 (or the pseudogene TRBV3-2) and TRBJ2-1; the match to TRBD2 covers 11 bases. V trimming: 0 bases; J trimming: 9 bases; junction bases outside the gene matches: 7. The CDR3 sequence is 16 residues long. Germline CDR1 LGHDT, CDR2 YNNKEL (reference sequence). The CDR3 protein is CASSQDSTSGSIEQFF. CDR3 nucleotides: TGTGCCAGCAGCCAAGACTCTACTAGCGGGAGCATTGAGCAGTTCTTC.

The chain uses TRBV6-6 and TRBJ2-5; 8 bases align to TRBD1. The CDR3 contains 14 residues. Germline assignment: CDR1 MNHNY and CDR2 SVGAGI (reference sequence). V shed 1 base, J shed 4 bases, and the junction held 2 bases outside the gene matches. The CDR3 DNA reads TGTGCCAGCAGTTACTTGACAGGGGTAGAGACCCAGTACTTC. Translating it yields CASSYLTGVETQYF.

The chain has TRBV14 and TRBJ2-3; D may be TRBD2 (5 bases). The germline CDR1 and CDR2 sequences are SGHDN and FVKESK. The CDR3 totals 14 residues. The V end was cut by 4 bases, the J end by 4 bases, with 12 bases between. This CDR3 is CASSRLSISDTQYF. The DNA for the CDR3 is TGTGCCAGCAGCCGACTATCGATCTCAGATACGCAGTATTTT.

This clone was seen more than once but under ten times. The chain joins TRBV18 to TRBJ2-3; 7 nucleotides agree with TRBD2. Germline loops: CDR1 KGHSH, CDR2 LQKENI. This CDR3 region has 15 residues. V lost 3 bases and J lost 1; bases outside the gene matches: 4. The CDR3 DNA is TGTGCCAGCTCACCTCAGCGGGACGGCACAGATACGCAGTATTTT. Translation gives CASSPQRDGTDTQYF.

The chain links TRBV6-5 to TRBJ2-1; D may be TRBD2 (5 bases). CDR1 and CDR2 (germline): MNHEY, SVGAGI. The CDR3 spans 16 residues. V was cut by 0 bases and J by 2 bases, with 11 bases left in between. The CDR3 loop is CASSYSLGRAYNEQFF. CDR3 in DNA: TGTGCCAGCAGTTACTCGCTCGGGCGGGCCTACAATGAGCAGTTCTTC.

The V gene is TRBV29-1, the J gene TRBJ2-3, with 7 bases aligning to TRBD2. Germline CDR1 reads SQVTM; CDR2 reads ANQGSEA. This CDR3 has 13 residues. V shed 4 bases, J shed 4 bases, and the junction held 5 bases outside the gene matches. The CDR3 DNA sequence: TGCAGCGTTGTGAGCGGGGCCTCAGATACGCAGTATTTT. Amino acids: CSVVSGASDTQYF.

The rearrangement joins TRBV19 to TRBJ2-1, with 11 bases matching TRBD2. The germline CDR1 and CDR2 sequences are LNHDA and SQIVND (reference sequence). The CDR3 loop spans 17 amino acids. V lost 5 bases, J lost 5 bases, and 11 bases stayed unmatched. The CDR3 coding sequence is TGTGCCAGTAGTCCCAGACGACTAGCGGGAATCCACAATGAGCAGTTCTTC. It codes for CASSPRRLAGIHNEQFF.

This clone has more than one count but fewer than ten. The chain couples TRBV11-2 to TRBJ2-7; D perhaps matches TRBD2 (7 bases). Germline loops: CDR1 SGHAT, CDR2 FQNNGV. The CDR3 is 16 residues long. V lost 5 bases and J lost 3, with 20 bases in between. The CDR3 protein is CASSPLSRGGSYEQYF. Here the CDR3 DNA reads TGTGCCAGCAGCCCTCTCTCCAGGGGCGGGAGCTACGAGCAGTACTTC. Supplemented by reference TRBV11-2 and TRBJ2-7, the full variable domain reads EAGVAQSPRYKIIEKRQSVAFWCNPISGHATLYWYQQILGQGPKLLIQFQNNGVVDDSQLPKDRFSAERLKGVDSTLKIQPAKLEDSAVYLCASSPLSRGGSYEQYFGPGTRLTVT.

This chain connects TRBV6-5 to TRBJ1-1, with TRBD1 matching over 9 bases. CDR1 and CDR2 from the germline V gene are MNHEY and SVGAGI. This CDR3 has 16 residues. Germline trimming cut 4 bases from V and 4 bases from J; bases unmatched to any gene: 10. The CDR3 bases are TGTGCCAGCAGTTCCACACAGGGGGCGGTTGGCACTGAAGCTTTCTTT. The encoded protein is CASSSTQGAVGTEAFF.

This chain uses TRBV7-9 with TRBJ2-4; tentatively, D is TRBD1 (5 bases). There are 13 residues in the CDR3. Germline V gene sequence: CDR1 SEHNR, CDR2 FQNEAQ (reference sequence). The ends were cut back, 5 bases at V and 7 bases at J, with 12 bases in the middle. The CDR3 reads CASSDQGRNIQYF. As DNA, the CDR3 is TGTGCCAGCAGCGATCAGGGTCGGAACATTCAGTACTTC.